These 29 T cell receptor beta chains were all obtained from the same sample, sequenced in a study of blood T cell repertoires in COVID-19. The data were produced by immunoSEQ multiplex PCR, yet TCRdb's version contains in-frame clones alone and is incomplete. The sample has a few hundred thousand clones, approximately 85% seen once; the top ten hold under 2.5%. The sequenced sample consisted of PBMCs or T cells enriched from blood (not recorded which). The receptor source for this set is a man under 40 who had recovered from COVID-19.

This chain joins TRBV5-5 and TRBJ1-2; D ambiguous. The germline gives CDR1 SGHKS, CDR2 YYEKEE (reference sequence). This CDR3 region has 14 residues. The V and J ends lost 0 bases and 3 bases respectively, with 9 bases between them. The CDR3 DNA reads as TGTGCCAGCAGCTTGGTGGCATCCGACTATGGCTACACCTTC. This translates into CASSLVASDYGYTF.

This chain joins TRBV4-2 and TRBJ1-1; 9 bases align to TRBD1. The CDR3 is made up of 13 amino acids. The germline V gene has CDR1 LGHNA and CDR2 YNFKEQ. After removal of 4 bases from V and 3 bases from J, the junction contained 0 bases not matched to a gene. The CDR3 bases are TGTGCCAGCAGCCGGGACAGGGACACTGAAGCTTTCTTT. It translates to CASSRDRDTEAFF.

The chain links TRBV7-9 to TRBJ1-5; weak D call: TRBD1 (5 bases). Germline V gene data show CDR1 as SEHNR and CDR2 as FQNEAQ (reference sequence). V lost 0 bases to trimming and J lost 7 bases, with 13 bases between them. The CDR3 loop spans 15 amino acids. In DNA form, the CDR3 reads TGTGCCAGCAGCTTAGCGCTCGGGGGGACCCAGCCCCAGCATTTT. Its protein product is CASSLALGGTQPQHF.

V usage is TRBV6-5 and J usage is TRBJ1-1, with no clear D. Germline V gene lookup returns CDR1 MNHEY and CDR2 SVGAGI. This CDR3 has 13 amino acids. Trimming removed 7 bases from V and 1 base from J, with 10 bases in between. This chain's CDR3 is CASMRAGNTEAFF. Written as DNA, the CDR3 is TGTGCCAGCATGAGAGCGGGGAACACTGAAGCTTTCTTT.

The genes are TRBV9 and TRBJ2-7; D may be TRBD2 (5 bases). The germline V gene has CDR1 SGDLS and CDR2 YYNGEE. CDR3 length equals 15 residues. Trimming removed 2 bases from V and 3 bases from J, with 15 bases in between. The CDR3 reads CASSVMVGGLYEQYF. The CDR3 DNA is TGTGCCAGCAGCGTCATGGTAGGCGGACTCTACGAGCAGTACTTC.

V is TRBV5-1 and J is TRBJ1-4; 9 bases fit TRBD1. V shed 4 bases, J shed 3 bases, and the junction held 4 bases outside the gene matches. Germline-derived CDR1 and CDR2 are SGHRS and YFSETQ. CDR3 size: 15 residues. CDR3 sequence: CASSPWDRANEKLFF. The CDR3, as DNA: TGCGCCAGCAGCCCATGGGACAGGGCTAATGAAAAACTGTTTTTT.

This clone was detected only once. The chain couples TRBV18 to TRBJ1-2; a weak D match, TRBD1 (5 bases). CDR3 length: 15 amino acids. CDR1 and CDR2 (germline): KGHSH, LQKENI. Between the trimmed V and J ends, which lost 6 bases and 6 bases, there was a span of 20 bases. This CDR3 is CASSPASRAGHGYTF. As DNA, the CDR3 is TGTGCCAGCTCCCCCGCGAGCAGGGCTGGACATGGCTACACCTTC.

This clone appeared a few times. J is TRBJ1-2 and V is TRBV5-1, with D tentatively TRBD1 (5 bases). This CDR3 is 13 amino acids long. V was pared by 2 bases and J by 1 base, with 6 bases between. Germline assignment: CDR1 SGHRS and CDR2 YFSETQ. DNA for the CDR3: TGCGCCAGCAGCTTCGGGGGTAACTATGGCTACACCTTC. It encodes CASSFGGNYGYTF.

The chain recombines TRBV2 with TRBJ2-2, with TRBD1 matching over 9 bases. This CDR3 has 18 residues. Germline V gives CDR1 SNHLY, CDR2 FYNNEI. V shed 4 bases and J 5 bases; nucleotides not matched to a gene: 14. In DNA, the CDR3 is TGTGCCAGCAGTGGAGCCCTGGGACAGGGCAGGGAGACCGGGGAGCTGTTTTTT. Its translation is CASSGALGQGRETGELFF.

The chain combines TRBV4-1 with TRBJ2-2; D remains ambiguous. Trimming pared 0 bases from V and 2 bases from J, leaving 4 bases between. The CDR3 runs 14 residues. Germline assignment: CDR1 MGHRA and CDR2 YSYEKL. CDR3 coding DNA: TGCGCCAGCAGCCAAGATTATAACACCGGGGAGCTGTTTTTT. Translation: CASSQDYNTGELFF.

The chain uses TRBV30 and TRBJ1-5; perhaps TRBD1 as D (6 bases). V was pared by 2 bases and J by 2 bases, with 13 bases between. Germline CDR1 GTSNPN, CDR2 SVGIG (reference sequence). There are 15 residues in the CDR3. The CDR3 reads CAWSLWGHGNQPQHF. The CDR3 DNA follows: TGTGCCTGGAGTCTCTGGGGGCATGGCAATCAGCCCCAGCATTTT. Full variable domain (outside the CDR3, taken from reference TRBV30 and TRBJ1-5): SQTIHQWPATLVQPVGSPLSLECTVEGTSNPNLYWYRQAAGRGLQLLFYSVGIGQISSEVPQNLSASRPQDRQFILSSKKLLLSDSGFYLCAWSLWGHGNQPQHFGDGTRLSIL.

This sequence joins TRBV20-1 and TRBJ1-5; TRBD1 aligns across 11 bases. Per the germline V gene, CDR1 is DFQATT and CDR2 is SNEGSKA (reference sequence). This CDR3 comprises 17 residues. The ends lost 3 bases at V and 6 bases at J; junction bases unmatched: 13. The CDR3 loop is CSASMMSGQGDVQPQHF. The CDR3 bases are TGCAGTGCTAGTATGATGTCGGGACAGGGGGACGTTCAGCCCCAGCATTTT.

This clone appeared a few times. This chain joins TRBV27 and TRBJ1-2, with 7 positions matching TRBD1. This CDR3 spans 13 amino acids. Germline CDR1 MNHEY, CDR2 SMNVEV (reference sequence). V trimming: 3 bases; J trimming: 4 bases; junction bases outside the gene matches: 2. The CDR3 reads CASSLDRLYGYTF. The CDR3 DNA is TGTGCCAGCAGTTTGGACAGGCTCTATGGCTACACCTTC.

This clone was counted once. The chain joins TRBV7-9 to TRBJ2-1; maybe TRBD2 (6 bases). The germline CDR1 and CDR2 sequences are SEHNR and FQNEAQ (reference sequence). V was pared by 5 bases and J by 7 bases, with 15 bases between. The CDR3 sequence is 14 residues long. The CDR3 bases are TGTGCCAGCAGCGACCCACGGGGGAGGAATGAGCAGTTCTTC. It specifies CASSDPRGRNEQFF.

This clone was observed a few times. The chain couples TRBV5-1 to TRBJ2-7; TRBD1 agrees at 8 bases. V was clipped by 3 bases and J by 5 bases; unmatched bases: 10. The CDR3 has 15 amino acids. Germline-derived CDR1 and CDR2 are SGHRS and YFSETQ. As DNA, the CDR3 is TGCGCCAGCAGCTCAGACAGGGGATCAGTCCACGAGCAGTACTTC. Residues: CASSSDRGSVHEQYF. Drawing the rest from reference TRBV5-1 and TRBJ2-7, the complete variable domain is KAGVTQTPRYLIKTRGQQVTLSCSPISGHRSVSWYQQTPGQGLQFLFEYFSETQRNKGNFPGRFSGRQFSNSRSEMNVSTLELGDSALYLCASSSDRGSVHEQYFGPGTRLTVT.

The sample holds a few counts of this clone. The chain is built from TRBV4-2 and TRBJ2-2, with D perhaps matching TRBD2 (7 bases). The germline gives CDR1 LGHNA, CDR2 YNFKEQ. V was clipped by 10 bases and J by 4 bases, with 13 bases between them. The CDR3 has 13 amino acids. This chain's CDR3 is CATQGGGTGELFF. The CDR3, as DNA: TGTGCCACCCAAGGGGGGGGCACCGGGGAGCTGTTTTTT.

The rearrangement links TRBV7-2 to TRBJ2-1; TRBD1 agrees at 9 bases. V dropped 4 bases and J dropped 3; count of bases not matched to a gene: 4. Per the germline V gene, CDR1 is SGHTA and CDR2 is FQGNSA. This CDR3 is 15 amino acids long. CDR3 in amino acids: CASSSGTGNYNEQFF. In DNA, the CDR3 is TGTGCCAGCAGCTCAGGGACAGGGAACTACAATGAGCAGTTCTTC.

V and J are TRBV18 and TRBJ1-5, with a weak D call TRBD1 (6 bases). V was cut by 3 bases and J by 6 bases, with 15 bases left in between. Germline assignment: CDR1 KGHSH and CDR2 LQKENI. The CDR3 totals 15 residues. The CDR3 nucleotides are TGTGCCAGCTCACCTTCTGGCCAGGGGCGTCAGCCCCAGCATTTT. Its protein is CASSPSGQGRQPQHF.

The sample holds many counts of this clone. V is TRBV9 and J is TRBJ1-1; D might be TRBD1 (6 bases). V was cut by 4 bases and J by 2 bases, with 12 bases left in between. Germline CDR1 and CDR2: SGDLS and YYNGEE. CDR3 length equals 14 residues. The CDR3 region has the DNA TGTGCCAGCAGCCCCCCGGGACACAACACTGAAGCTTTCTTT. Translation: CASSPPGHNTEAFF.

This clone was recorded many times. The chain recombines TRBV6-4 with TRBJ2-3, with TRBD2 matching 11 bases. This CDR3 contains 15 residues. CDR1 is MRHNA and CDR2 is SNTAGT in the germline V gene. Trimming at V came to 6 bases and at J to 1 base, leaving 3 bases not matched to a gene. DNA for the CDR3: TGTGCCAGCAGCGGGACTAGCGGCGGCACAGATACGCAGTATTTT. As protein: CASSGTSGGTDTQYF.

DNA for the CDR3: TGTGCCAGTAGTACCATCGGGACAGCGCCCTATGGCTACACCTTC. Amino acid sequence: CASSTIGTAPYGYTF. The chain employs TRBV19 and TRBJ1-2; 7 bases line up with TRBD1. The CDR3 contains 15 residues. V shed 4 bases, J shed 4 bases, and the junction held 9 bases outside the gene matches. Germline V lookup: CDR1 LNHDA, CDR2 SQIVND (reference sequence).

This chain joins TRBV6-5 and TRBJ2-3; 12 positions match TRBD2. The CDR3 runs 15 residues. In germline, CDR1 is MNHEY, CDR2 SVGAGI. V shed 2 bases, J shed 4 bases, and the junction held 1 base outside the gene matches. The CDR3 nucleotides are TGTGCCAGCAGTTACCCTAGCGGGGGGGCAGATACGCAGTATTTT. It codes for CASSYPSGGADTQYF.

The chain joins TRBV7-3 to TRBJ1-2, with 9 positions matching TRBD1. CDR3 length: 14 amino acids. Germline trimming cut 4 bases from V and 2 bases from J; bases unmatched to any gene: 2. The germline V gene encodes CDR1 SGHTA and CDR2 FQGTGA. The DNA for the CDR3 is TGTGCCAGCAGCTCCGGGACAGGGAACTATGGCTACACCTTC. Translated: CASSSGTGNYGYTF.

The chain combines TRBV12-3 or TRBV12-4 with TRBJ1-4, with 7 bases that match TRBD1. The CDR3 totals 13 residues. Losses at the gene ends were 6 bases for V and 8 bases for J; bases not matched to a gene: 6. The CDR3 spells CASRTGKREKLFF. CDR3 coding DNA: TGTGCCAGCAGGACAGGGAAGCGAGAAAAACTGTTTTTT.

This chain links TRBV30 with TRBJ1-3; D not certain. CDR1 and CDR2 (germline): GTSNPN, SVGIG (reference sequence). This CDR3 has 16 amino acids. The V end was cut by 0 bases, the J end by 0 bases, with 12 bases between. CDR3 sequence (DNA): TGTGCCTGGAGTGTAGTCCCCTCAGTCTCTGGAAACACCATATATTTT. This codes for CAWSVVPSVSGNTIYF.

This clone was counted a few times. This chain connects TRBV7-8 to TRBJ2-1; possibly TRBD1 for D (7 bases). Between the trimmed V and J ends, which lost 4 bases and 4 bases, there was a span of 14 bases. This CDR3 spans 15 amino acids. CDR1 SGHVS and CDR2 FQNEAQ come from the germline V gene. DNA for the CDR3: TGTGCCAGCAGCTATGGAGGGGGCCTATACAATGAGCAGTTCTTC. This gives the protein CASSYGGGLYNEQFF.

Turning to this clone: Other DNA sequences in this specimen translate into the identical CDR3. This chain joins TRBV6-2 or TRBV6-3 and TRBJ2-7, with D uncertain. Germline V lookup: CDR1 MNHEY, CDR2 SVGEGT. The CDR3 loop spans 12 amino acids. Trimming cost V 0 bases and J 3 bases, with 3 bases left between them. The CDR3 spells CASSYSRYEQYF. The CDR3 region has the DNA TGTGCCAGCAGTTACTCCCGCTACGAGCAGTACTTC.

This chain joins TRBV19 and TRBJ2-1; 9 nucleotides agree with TRBD2. CDR3 size: 20 residues. Germline CDR1 reads LNHDA; CDR2 reads SQIVND (reference sequence). V lost 4 bases and J lost 5; bases outside the gene matches: 21. DNA for the CDR3: TGTGCCAGTAGTACCATTTTCGACAGCCACCGCCGCGGGGGGGACAATGAGCAGTTCTTC. This translates into CASSTIFDSHRRGGDNEQFF.

Of note for this clone: At one end the junction does not follow the germline gene, possibly because of a read error. This chain links TRBV7-7 with TRBJ2-7; 10 nucleotides line up with TRBD1. There are 14 residues in the CDR3. Germline V gives CDR1 SSHAT, CDR2 FNYEAQ (reference sequence). This CDR3 reads CASSRGQGAYEQYF. Here the CDR3 DNA reads TGTGCTAGCAGCCGCGGACAGGGGGCCTACGAGCAGTACTTC. The variable domain in full, completed from reference TRBV7-7 and TRBJ2-7, reads GAGVSQSPRYKVTKRGQDVTLRCDPISSHATLYWYQQALGQGPEFLTYFNYEAQPDKSGLPSDRFSAERPEGSISTLTIQRTEQRDSAMYRCASSRGQGAYEQYFGPGTRLTVT.